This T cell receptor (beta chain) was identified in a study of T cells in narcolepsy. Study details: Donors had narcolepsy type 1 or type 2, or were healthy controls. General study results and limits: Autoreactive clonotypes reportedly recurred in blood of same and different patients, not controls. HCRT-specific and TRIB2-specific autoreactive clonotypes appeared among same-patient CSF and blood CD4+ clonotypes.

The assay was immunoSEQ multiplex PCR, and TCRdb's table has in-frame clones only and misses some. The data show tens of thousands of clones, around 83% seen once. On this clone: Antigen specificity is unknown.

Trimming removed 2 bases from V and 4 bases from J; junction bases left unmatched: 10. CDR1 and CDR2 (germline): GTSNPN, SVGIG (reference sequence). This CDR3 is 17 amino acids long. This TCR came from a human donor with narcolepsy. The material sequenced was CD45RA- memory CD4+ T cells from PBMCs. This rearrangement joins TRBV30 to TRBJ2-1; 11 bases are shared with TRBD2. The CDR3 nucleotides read TGTGCCTGGAGTAGGACAGCGGCTAGCGGGAGGTACAATGAGCAGTTCTTC. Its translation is CAWSRTAASGRYNEQFF.